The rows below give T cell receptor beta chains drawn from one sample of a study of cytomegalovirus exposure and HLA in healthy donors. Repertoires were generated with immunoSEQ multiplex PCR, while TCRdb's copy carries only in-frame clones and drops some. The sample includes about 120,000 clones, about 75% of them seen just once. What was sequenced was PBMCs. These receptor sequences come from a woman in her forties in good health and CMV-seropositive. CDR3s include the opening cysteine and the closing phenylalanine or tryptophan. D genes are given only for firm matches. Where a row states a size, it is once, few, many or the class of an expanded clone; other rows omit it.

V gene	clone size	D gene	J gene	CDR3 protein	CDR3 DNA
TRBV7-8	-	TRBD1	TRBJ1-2	CAIPGQGEGYTF	TGTGCCATACCAGGACAGGGAGAAGGCTACACCTTC
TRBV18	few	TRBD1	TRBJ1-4	CASSPRDSATNEKLFF	TGTGCCAGCTCACCCAGGGACAGTGCAACTAATGAAAAACTGTTTTTT
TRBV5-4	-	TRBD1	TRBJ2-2	CASSLDPPRQGAAGELFF	TGTGCCAGCAGCTTGGACCCCCCCCGACAGGGGGCGGCCGGGGAGCTGTTTTTT
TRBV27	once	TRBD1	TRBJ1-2	CASSYGTGNNYGYTF	TGTGCCAGCAGTTATGGGACAGGGAATAACTATGGCTACACCTTC
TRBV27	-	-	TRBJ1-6	CASGGRGASSSPLHF	TGTGCCAGCGGGGGCCGGGGGGCGTCTAGTTCACCCCTCCACTTT
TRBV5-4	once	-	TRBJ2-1	CASSLAADEQFF	TGTGCCAGCAGCTTAGCGGCGGATGAGCAGTTCTTC
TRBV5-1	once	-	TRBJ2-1	CASSLAVDFNEQFF	TGCGCCAGCAGCTTGGCGGTGGACTTCAATGAGCAGTTCTTC
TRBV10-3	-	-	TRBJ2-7	CAISGRQSAYEQYF	TGTGCCATCAGTGGTAGACAGAGCGCCTACGAGCAGTACTTC
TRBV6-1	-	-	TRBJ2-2	CASSDSPWLGGTGELFF	TGTGCCAGCAGTGATTCCCCATGGCTGGGGGGCACCGGGGAGCTGTTTTTT
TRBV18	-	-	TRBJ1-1	CASSPNSLNTEAFF	TGTGCCAGCTCACCAAACAGTTTGAACACTGAAGCTTTCTTT
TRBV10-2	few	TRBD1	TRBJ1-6	CASSPTGAQGSPLHF	TGCGCCAGCAGTCCTACAGGGGCCCAGGGATCACCCCTCCACTTT
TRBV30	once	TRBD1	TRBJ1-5	CAWSTGTGIGQPQHF	TGTGCCTGGAGTACCGGGACAGGGATCGGTCAGCCCCAGCATTTT
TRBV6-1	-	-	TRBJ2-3	CASSITTADTQYF	TGTGCCAGCAGTATCACGACAGCAGATACGCAGTATTTT
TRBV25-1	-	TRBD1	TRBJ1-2	CASSEFVQGGGYTF	TGTGCCAGCAGTGAATTCGTACAGGGGGGCGGCTACACCTTC
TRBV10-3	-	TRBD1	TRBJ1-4	CAISGDRGNEKLFF	TGTGCCATCAGTGGGGACAGGGGAAATGAAAAACTGTTTTTT
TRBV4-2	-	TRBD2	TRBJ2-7	CASSQDSGGADEQYF	TGTGCCAGCAGCCAAGATAGCGGGGGGGCGGACGAGCAGTACTTC
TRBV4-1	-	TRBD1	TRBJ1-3	CASSFGPQGSSGNTIYF	TGCGCCAGCAGCTTTGGACCACAGGGGAGCTCTGGAAACACCATATATTTT
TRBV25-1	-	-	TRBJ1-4	CASTREEKLFF	TGTGCCAGCACCCGGGAAGAAAAACTGTTTTTT
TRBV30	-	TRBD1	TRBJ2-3	CAWSRQGDTQYF	TGTGCCTGGAGTAGACAGGGGGATACGCAGTATTTT
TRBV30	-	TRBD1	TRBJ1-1	CAWSDGQGVNTEAFF	TGTGCCTGGAGTGACGGACAGGGCGTCAACACTGAAGCTTTCTTT
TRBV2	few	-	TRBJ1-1	CASRVQKEAFF	TGTGCCAGCAGGGTCCAGAAAGAAGCTTTCTTT
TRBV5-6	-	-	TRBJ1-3	CASSAGRMSSGNTIYF	TGTGCCAGCAGCGCAGGGAGGATGAGCTCTGGAAACACCATATATTTT
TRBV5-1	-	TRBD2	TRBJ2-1	CASSLSGSGATYNEQFF	TGCGCCAGCAGCTTGTCTGGTAGCGGGGCTACTTACAATGAGCAGTTCTTC
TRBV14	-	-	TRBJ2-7	CASSQGLLRRYEQYF	TGTGCCAGCAGCCAAGGACTCCTTCGCCGGTACGAGCAGTACTTC
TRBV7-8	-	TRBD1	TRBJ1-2	CASSPGTGDYGYTF	TGTGCCAGCAGCCCCGGGACAGGGGACTATGGCTACACCTTC
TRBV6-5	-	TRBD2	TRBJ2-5	CASSYTGGGQGETQYF	TGTGCCAGCAGTTACACGGGGGGGGGTCAGGGAGAGACCCAGTACTTC
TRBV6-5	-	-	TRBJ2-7	CASSSDRTNEQYF	TGTGCCAGCAGTTCAGACAGGACCAACGAGCAGTACTTC
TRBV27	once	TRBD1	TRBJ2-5	CASSLSRDSKETQYF	TGTGCCAGCAGTTTATCCCGGGACAGTAAAGAGACCCAGTACTTC
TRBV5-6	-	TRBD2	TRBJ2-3	CASSLVVVGGAPDTQYF	TGTGCCAGCAGCTTGGTGGTTGTCGGGGGGGCCCCAGATACGCAGTATTTT
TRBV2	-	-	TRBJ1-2	CAGGLQGRYTF	TGTGCCGGCGGCCTACAGGGAAGGTACACCTTC
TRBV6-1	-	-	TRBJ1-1	CASSEGPENTEAFF	TGTGCCAGCAGTGAAGGCCCAGAGAACACTGAAGCTTTCTTT